The rows below give T cell receptor beta chains drawn from one sample of a study of blood T cell repertoires in COVID-19. Sequencing was performed with immunoSEQ multiplex PCR; in TCRdb, only in-frame clones are kept and a portion is missing. The table records approximately 120,000 clones, about 88% of them present only once. The sequencing sample was made of peripheral blood. These TCRs come from a woman aged 80 or older with acute or convalescent COVID-19. Both conserved end residues are part of each CDR3. Fields, in order: J gene, clone size, V gene, D gene, CDR3 DNA, CDR3 protein. D genes are given only for firm matches. A row's size may be missing; if present it is once, few, many or a size class.

j_gene: TRBJ1-3
abundance: NA
v_gene: TRBV5-1
d_gene: TRBD1
CDR3nt: TGCGCCAGCAGCTTGGAGGGACAGATCTCTGGAAACACCATATATTTT
CDR3aa: CASSLEGQISGNTIYF

j_gene: TRBJ2-5
abundance: NA
v_gene: TRBV6-5
d_gene: TRBD1
CDR3nt: TGTGCCAGCAGTTACCGACAGGGGGAGACCCAGTACTTC
CDR3aa: CASSYRQGETQYF

j_gene: TRBJ2-2
abundance: NA
v_gene: TRBV28
d_gene: NA
CDR3nt: TGTGCCAGCAGTTGGGTCCAGTTAAGCGCCAACACCGGGGAGCTGTTTTTT
CDR3aa: CASSWVQLSANTGELFF

j_gene: TRBJ1-6
abundance: NA
v_gene: TRBV9
d_gene: NA
CDR3nt: TGTGCCAGCAGCGCGATGAGCTCCTATAATTCACCCCTCCACTTT
CDR3aa: CASSAMSSYNSPLHF

j_gene: TRBJ2-7
abundance: few
v_gene: TRBV5-4
d_gene: NA
CDR3nt: TGTGCCAGCAGCTTGGGATCTACTTACGAGCAGTACTTC
CDR3aa: CASSLGSTYEQYF

j_gene: TRBJ1-5
abundance: NA
v_gene: TRBV4-2
d_gene: NA
CDR3nt: TGTGCCAGCAGCCAAGAAGGGGCAGATAGCAATCAGCCCCAGCATTTT
CDR3aa: CASSQEGADSNQPQHF

j_gene: TRBJ2-5
abundance: NA
v_gene: TRBV5-1
d_gene: TRBD2
CDR3nt: TGCGCCAGCAGCTGGACTAGCGGGGGGCAAGAGACCCAGTACTTC
CDR3aa: CASSWTSGGQETQYF

j_gene: TRBJ1-2
abundance: NA
v_gene: TRBV27
d_gene: NA
CDR3nt: TGTGCCAGCAGTCCTACAGCTTACTATGGCTACACCTTC
CDR3aa: CASSPTAYYGYTF

j_gene: TRBJ1-1
abundance: NA
v_gene: TRBV5-1
d_gene: NA
CDR3nt: TGCGCCAGCAGCTTCACCCCGACAGGTGAAGCTTTCTTT
CDR3aa: CASSFTPTGEAFF

j_gene: TRBJ2-7
abundance: NA
v_gene: TRBV6-2/TRBV6-3
d_gene: TRBD1
CDR3nt: TGTGCCAGCAGTTACTCCCGGGGACAGGCCCTCACCTACGAGCAGTACTTC
CDR3aa: CASSYSRGQALTYEQYF

j_gene: TRBJ2-5
abundance: NA
v_gene: TRBV15
d_gene: TRBD2
CDR3nt: TGTGCCACCAGCAGAGACCGAGGACTAGGAAAAGAGACCCAGTACTTC
CDR3aa: CATSRDRGLGKETQYF

j_gene: TRBJ1-6
abundance: once
v_gene: TRBV7-2
d_gene: NA
CDR3nt: TGTGCCAGCAGCTTAGATAGGGGCGGCACCTATAATTCACCCCTCCACTTT
CDR3aa: CASSLDRGGTYNSPLHF

j_gene: TRBJ2-3
abundance: NA
v_gene: TRBV28
d_gene: TRBD2
CDR3nt: TGTGCCAGCACCAAAATGGGGCGGGAGATTACAGATACGCAGTATTTT
CDR3aa: CASTKMGREITDTQYF

j_gene: TRBJ1-2
abundance: NA
v_gene: TRBV2
d_gene: TRBD1
CDR3nt: TGTGCCAGCAGATCGTACAGGGGTAGAGGTGGCTACACCTTC
CDR3aa: CASRSYRGRGGYTF

j_gene: TRBJ2-7
abundance: NA
v_gene: TRBV7-9
d_gene: NA
CDR3nt: TGTGCCAGCAGCCCGCAGGGGCAAGGCGAGCAGTACTTC
CDR3aa: CASSPQGQGEQYF

j_gene: TRBJ1-1
abundance: NA
v_gene: TRBV6-5
d_gene: NA
CDR3nt: TGTGCCAGCAGTTACTCGAAAGGGGCGAACACTGAAGCTTTCTTT
CDR3aa: CASSYSKGANTEAFF

j_gene: TRBJ2-1
abundance: NA
v_gene: TRBV10-3
d_gene: TRBD2
CDR3nt: TGTGCCATCAGTGACCTAGCGGGAGGGCCGAGTGAGCAGTTCTTC
CDR3aa: CAISDLAGGPSEQFF

j_gene: TRBJ1-2
abundance: few
v_gene: TRBV5-1
d_gene: NA
CDR3nt: TGCGCCAGCAGCGGGAGAGGGTTCGGCTATGGCTACACCTTC
CDR3aa: CASSGRGFGYGYTF

j_gene: TRBJ2-7
abundance: NA
v_gene: TRBV7-6
d_gene: TRBD1
CDR3nt: TGTGCCAGCAGCCATGGGACAGAGATCTACGAGCAGTACTTC
CDR3aa: CASSHGTEIYEQYF

j_gene: TRBJ2-2
abundance: NA
v_gene: TRBV7-9
d_gene: NA
CDR3nt: TGTGCCAGCAGCTCATCTAGCGAGAACACCGGGGAGCTGTTTTTT
CDR3aa: CASSSSSENTGELFF

j_gene: TRBJ1-1
abundance: NA
v_gene: TRBV4-1
d_gene: NA
CDR3nt: TGCGCCAGCAGCCACCGACCTCGGGGGGCAGACACTGAAGCTTTCTTT
CDR3aa: CASSHRPRGADTEAFF

j_gene: TRBJ1-3
abundance: once
v_gene: TRBV5-8
d_gene: TRBD1
CDR3nt: TGTGCCAGCAGCTTGACAGGGGCTGGAAACACCATATATTTT
CDR3aa: CASSLTGAGNTIYF

j_gene: TRBJ1-2
abundance: NA
v_gene: TRBV5-5
d_gene: TRBD1
CDR3nt: TGTGCCAGCAGCTTAACGGGACAGGGTAACTATGGCTACACCTTC
CDR3aa: CASSLTGQGNYGYTF

j_gene: TRBJ1-5
abundance: NA
v_gene: TRBV19
d_gene: TRBD1
CDR3nt: TGTGCCAGTAGCCCAGACAGGGTGAATCAGCCCCAGCATTTT
CDR3aa: CASSPDRVNQPQHF

j_gene: TRBJ1-1
abundance: NA
v_gene: TRBV5-4
d_gene: NA
CDR3nt: TGTGCCAGCAGCTTGTGGGGGGGAGTACCGAACACTGAAGCTTTCTTT
CDR3aa: CASSLWGGVPNTEAFF

j_gene: TRBJ2-7
abundance: many
v_gene: TRBV5-1
d_gene: TRBD1
CDR3nt: TGCGCCAGCAGCTCAGGACAGGGGACTAACGAGCAGTACTTC
CDR3aa: CASSSGQGTNEQYF

j_gene: TRBJ1-5
abundance: NA
v_gene: TRBV15
d_gene: TRBD1
CDR3nt: TGTGCCACCAGCAGAGAAGGGCCGACAGGGGGTAATCGGAATCAGCCCCAGCATTTT
CDR3aa: CATSREGPTGGNRNQPQHF